The clone carrying this T cell receptor (beta chain) was detected only once. V shed 6 bases and J 4 bases; nucleotides not matched to a gene: 2. The CDR3 is 12 residues long. Clones were read by immunoSEQ multiplex PCR, and TCRdb kept only the in-frame ones, dropping some. The profile shows 120,000 or so clones, about 92% of them singletons. This record comes from a study of control samples from healthy donors and cancer patients. The clonotype originates from a man aged 80 or over with head and neck cancer. The gene calls are TRBV12-3 or TRBV12-4 and TRBJ1-1; 7 bases line up with TRBD1. Sequences were obtained from PBMCs. CDR3 bases: TGTGCCAGCAGCGACAGGGTCACTGAAGCTTTCTTT. Protein: CASSDRVTEAFF.